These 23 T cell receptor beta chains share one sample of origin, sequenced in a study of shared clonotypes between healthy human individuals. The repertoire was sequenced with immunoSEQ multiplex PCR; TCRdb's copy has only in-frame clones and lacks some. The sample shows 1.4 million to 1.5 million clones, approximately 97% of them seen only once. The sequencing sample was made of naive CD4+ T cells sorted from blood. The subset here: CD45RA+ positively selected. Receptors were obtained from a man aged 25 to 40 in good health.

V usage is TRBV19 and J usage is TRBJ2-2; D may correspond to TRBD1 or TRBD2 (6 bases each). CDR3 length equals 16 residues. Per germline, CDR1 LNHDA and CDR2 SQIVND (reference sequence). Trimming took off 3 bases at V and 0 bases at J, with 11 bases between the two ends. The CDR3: CASSMGGGTNTGELFF. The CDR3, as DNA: TGTGCCAGTAGTATGGGGGGCGGGACGAACACCGGGGAGCTGTTTTTT.

This CDR3 is CASSPTVARVGELFF. The CDR3 region has the DNA TGTGCCAGCTCACCGACGGTCGCGCGGGTCGGGGAGCTGTTTTTT. This rearrangement joins TRBV18 to TRBJ2-2; TRBD2 might be the D (5 bases). From germline, CDR1 is KGHSH and CDR2 LQKENI. V lost 3 bases, J lost 7 bases, and 15 bases lay in between. CDR3 size: 15 residues.

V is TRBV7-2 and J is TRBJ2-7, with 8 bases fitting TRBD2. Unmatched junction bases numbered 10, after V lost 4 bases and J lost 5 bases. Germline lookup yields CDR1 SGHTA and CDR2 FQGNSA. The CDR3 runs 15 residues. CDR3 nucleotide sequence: TGTGCCAGCAGCTCGTTTGGGCGGGAGGACAACGAGCAGTACTTC. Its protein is CASSSFGREDNEQYF.

The CDR3 nucleotides are TGTGCCAGCAGCGTAGGAGAAACCTACAATGAGCAGTTCTTC. Translation gives CASSVGETYNEQFF. V and J are TRBV9 and TRBJ2-1; D uncertain. Germline CDR1 reads SGDLS; CDR2 reads YYNGEE. The V gene lost 0 bases and the J gene lost 2 bases, with 6 bases spanning the gap. This CDR3 spans 14 amino acids.

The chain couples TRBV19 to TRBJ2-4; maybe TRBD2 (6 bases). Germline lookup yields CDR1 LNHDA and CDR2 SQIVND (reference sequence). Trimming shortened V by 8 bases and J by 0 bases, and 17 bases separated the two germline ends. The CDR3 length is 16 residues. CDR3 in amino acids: CASGPGTFIAKNIQYF. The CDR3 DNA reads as TGTGCCAGTGGCCCCGGGACTTTCATAGCCAAAAACATTCAGTACTTC.

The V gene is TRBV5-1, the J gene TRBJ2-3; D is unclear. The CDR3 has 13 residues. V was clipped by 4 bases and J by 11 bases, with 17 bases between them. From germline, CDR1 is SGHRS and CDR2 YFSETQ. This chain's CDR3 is CASSTDRAIMQYF. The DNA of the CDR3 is TGCGCCAGCAGCACCGACCGTGCAATTATGCAGTATTTT.

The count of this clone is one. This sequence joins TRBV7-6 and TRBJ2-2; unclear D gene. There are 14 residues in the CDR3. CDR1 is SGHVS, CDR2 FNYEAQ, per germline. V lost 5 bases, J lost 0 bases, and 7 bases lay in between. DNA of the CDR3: TGTGCCAGCAGCAAGGTTCCGAACACCGGGGAGCTGTTTTTT. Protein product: CASSKVPNTGELFF.

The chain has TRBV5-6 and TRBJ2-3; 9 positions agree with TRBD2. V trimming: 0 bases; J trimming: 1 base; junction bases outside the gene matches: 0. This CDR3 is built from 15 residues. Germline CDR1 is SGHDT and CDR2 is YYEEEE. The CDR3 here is CASSLGTSGTDTQYF. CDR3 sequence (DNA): TGTGCCAGCAGCTTGGGGACTAGCGGCACAGATACGCAGTATTTT.

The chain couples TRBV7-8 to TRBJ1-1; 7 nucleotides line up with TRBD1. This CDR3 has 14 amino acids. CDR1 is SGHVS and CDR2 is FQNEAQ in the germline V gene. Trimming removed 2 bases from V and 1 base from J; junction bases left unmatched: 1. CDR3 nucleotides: TGTGCCAGCAGCTTACAGGGGGAGAACACTGAAGCTTTCTTT. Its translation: CASSLQGENTEAFF. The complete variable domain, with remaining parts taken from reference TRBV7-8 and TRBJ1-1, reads GAGVSQSPRYKVAKRGQDVALRCDPISGHVSLFWYQQALGQGPEFLTYFQNEAQLDKSGLPSDRFFAERPEGSVSTLKIQRTQQEDSAVYLCASSLQGENTEAFFGQGTRLTVV.

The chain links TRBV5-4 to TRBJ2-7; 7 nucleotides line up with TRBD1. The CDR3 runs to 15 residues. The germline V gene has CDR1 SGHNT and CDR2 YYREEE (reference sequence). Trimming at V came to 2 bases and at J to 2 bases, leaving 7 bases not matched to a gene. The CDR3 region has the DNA TGTGCCAGCAGCTTTCCGGGACAGAGCCCCTACGAGCAGTACTTC. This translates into CASSFPGQSPYEQYF.

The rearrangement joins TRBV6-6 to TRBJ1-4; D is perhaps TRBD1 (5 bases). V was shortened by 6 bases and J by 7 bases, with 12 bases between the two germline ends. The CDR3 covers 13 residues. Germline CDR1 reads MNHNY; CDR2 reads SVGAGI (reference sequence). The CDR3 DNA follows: TGTGCCAGCAGGGGGGTGGCCGTTGAAAAACTGTTTTTT. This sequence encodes CASRGVAVEKLFF.

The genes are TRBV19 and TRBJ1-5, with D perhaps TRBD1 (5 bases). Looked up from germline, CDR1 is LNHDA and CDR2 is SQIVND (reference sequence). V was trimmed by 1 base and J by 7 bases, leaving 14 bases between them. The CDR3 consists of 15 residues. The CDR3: CASSIVGGSGQPQHF. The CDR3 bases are TGTGCCAGTAGTATAGTCGGGGGATCGGGGCAGCCCCAGCATTTT.

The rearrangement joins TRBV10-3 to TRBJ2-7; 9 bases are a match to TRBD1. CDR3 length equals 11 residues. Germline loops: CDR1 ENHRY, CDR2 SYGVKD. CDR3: CAYGTGHEQYF. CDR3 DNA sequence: TGTGCTTACGGGACAGGGCACGAGCAGTACTTC.

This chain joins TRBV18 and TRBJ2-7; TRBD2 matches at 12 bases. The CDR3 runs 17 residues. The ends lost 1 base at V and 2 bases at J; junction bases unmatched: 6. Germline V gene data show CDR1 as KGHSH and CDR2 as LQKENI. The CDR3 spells CASSPRRLAGVTYEQYF. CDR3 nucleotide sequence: TGTGCCAGCTCACCACGAAGACTAGCGGGGGTCACCTACGAGCAGTACTTC.

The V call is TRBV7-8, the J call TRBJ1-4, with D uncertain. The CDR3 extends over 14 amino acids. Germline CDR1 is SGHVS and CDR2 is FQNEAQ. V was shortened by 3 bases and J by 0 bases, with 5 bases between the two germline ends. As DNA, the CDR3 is TGTGCCAGCAGCTTTCGACCAACTAATGAAAAACTGTTTTTT. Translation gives CASSFRPTNEKLFF.

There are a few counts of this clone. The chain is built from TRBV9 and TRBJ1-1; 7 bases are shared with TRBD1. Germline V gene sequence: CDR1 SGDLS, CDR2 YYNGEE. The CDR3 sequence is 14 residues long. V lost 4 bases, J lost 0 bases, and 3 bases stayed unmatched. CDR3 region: CASSLGGLNTEAFF. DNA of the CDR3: TGTGCCAGCAGCTTAGGGGGCCTGAACACTGAAGCTTTCTTT.

The CDR3 DNA follows: TGTGCCAGCAGTTTATACCCGGATGCGGAGGGGACCCAGTACTTC. It translates to CASSLYPDAEGTQYF. V and J are TRBV27 and TRBJ2-5; TRBD2 is a possible D gene (6 bases). Between the trimmed V and J ends, which lost 1 base and 7 bases, there was a span of 16 bases. The germline CDR1 and CDR2 sequences are MNHEY and SMNVEV (reference sequence). The CDR3 contains 15 residues.

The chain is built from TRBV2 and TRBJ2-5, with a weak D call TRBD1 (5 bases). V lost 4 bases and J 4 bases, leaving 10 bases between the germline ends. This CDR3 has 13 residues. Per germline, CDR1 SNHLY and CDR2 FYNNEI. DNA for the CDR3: TGTGCCAGCAGTGTGCAGGGAATAGAGACCCAGTACTTC. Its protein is CASSVQGIETQYF.

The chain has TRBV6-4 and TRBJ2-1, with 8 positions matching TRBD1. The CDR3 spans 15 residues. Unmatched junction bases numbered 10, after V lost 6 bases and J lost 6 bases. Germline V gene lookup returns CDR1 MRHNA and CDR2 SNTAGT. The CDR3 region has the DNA TGTGCCAGCAGGGCTCAGGGGGCCCATAGCAATGAGCAGTTCTTC. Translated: CASRAQGAHSNEQFF.

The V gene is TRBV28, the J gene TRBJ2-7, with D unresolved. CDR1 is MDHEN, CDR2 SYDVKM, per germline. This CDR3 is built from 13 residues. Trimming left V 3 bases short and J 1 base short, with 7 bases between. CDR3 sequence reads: CASSFGLSYEQYF. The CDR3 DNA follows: TGTGCCAGCAGTTTTGGCCTTTCCTACGAGCAGTACTTC. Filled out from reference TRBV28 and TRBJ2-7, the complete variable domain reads DVKVTQSSRYLVKRTGEKVFLECVQDMDHENMFWYRQDPGLGLRLIYFSYDVKMKEKGDIPEGYSVSREKKERFSLILESASTNQTSMYLCASSFGLSYEQYFGPGTRLTVT.

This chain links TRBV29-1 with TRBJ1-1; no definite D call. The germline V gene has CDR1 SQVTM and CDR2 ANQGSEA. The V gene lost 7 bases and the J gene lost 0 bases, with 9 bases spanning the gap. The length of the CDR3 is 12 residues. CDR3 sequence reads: CSGGKLNTEAFF. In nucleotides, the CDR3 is TGCAGCGGCGGGAAGTTGAACACTGAAGCTTTCTTT. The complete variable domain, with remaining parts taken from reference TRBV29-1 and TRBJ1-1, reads SAVISQKPSRDICQRGTSLTIQCQVDSQVTMMFWYRQQPGQSLTLIATANQGSEATYESGFVIDKFPISRPNLTFSTLTVSNMSPEDSSIYLCSGGKLNTEAFFGQGTRLTVV.

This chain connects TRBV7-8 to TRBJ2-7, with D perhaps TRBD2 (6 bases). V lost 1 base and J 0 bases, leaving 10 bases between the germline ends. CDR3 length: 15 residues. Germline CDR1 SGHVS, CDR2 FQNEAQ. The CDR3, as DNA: TGTGCCAGCAGCTTAGAACCTAGCGACTCCTACGAGCAGTACTTC. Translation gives CASSLEPSDSYEQYF.

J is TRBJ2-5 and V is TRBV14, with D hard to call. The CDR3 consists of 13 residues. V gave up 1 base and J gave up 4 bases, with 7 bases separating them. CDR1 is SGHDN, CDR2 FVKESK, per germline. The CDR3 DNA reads TGTGCCAGCAGCCAAGCCGTGGCAGAGACCCAGTACTTC. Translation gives CASSQAVAETQYF.